This T cell receptor (beta chain) comes out of a study of breast tumors, draining lymph nodes, adjacent tissues. This clonotype was seen more than once but under ten times. V was shortened by 4 bases and J by 1 base, with 1 base between the two germline ends. The CDR3 contains 12 residues. Germline V CDR1 and CDR2: MNHEY, SVGEGT. TCRdb used MiXCR to reprocess the multiplex PCR reads, holding one entry per CDR3 protein. The table records some 65,000 distinct CDR3 sequences, roughly two fifths of them present only once. Source material: breast tumor tissue. The V gene is TRBV6-2 or TRBV6-3, the J gene TRBJ2-2; D is unresolved. The source of this sequence is a female donor with breast cancer. Some clones in this sample may be carry-over from other donors' samples. The CDR3 region is CASSWNTGELFF. The CDR3 region has the DNA TGTGCCAGCAGTTGGAACACCGGGGAGCTGTTTTTT.